The rows below give T cell receptor beta chains drawn from one sample of a study of T-cell memory formation after mild COVID-19. TCRdb redid the calling of the 5' RACE reads with MiXCR, one entry per CDR3 protein. The repertoire has roughly 250,000 distinct CDR3 sequences, 16% of them found once; the top ten carry 22%. The material sequenced was PBMCs or a T cell subset sorted from them (not recorded which). Receptors were obtained from a young man who had mild COVID-19 (a few samples of this study predate the infection). Cell type and time point are not known. Each CDR3 is given with its conserved first and last residue. A D gene is named only where the DNA matches it firmly. Only part of the rows carry a size: once, few, many, or a class if the clone is expanded.

d_call clone_size j_call v_call cdr3_nt cdr3_aa
. . TRBJ2-7 TRBV4-3 TGCGCCAGCAGCCCCCACAGGGCGGCCTACGAGCAGTACTTC CASSPHRAAYEQYF
. . TRBJ1-3 TRBV11-2 TGTGCCAGCAGCATTCAGGAAAACACCATATATTTT CASSIQENTIYF
. . TRBJ2-1 TRBV5-1 TGCGCCAGCAGGACAGGTTGGCATGAGCAGTTCTTC CASRTGWHEQFF
. . TRBJ2-5 TRBV12-3/TRBV12-4 TGTGCCAGCAGTTCCAGGACTTTTCAAGAGACCCAGTACTTC CASSSRTFQETQYF
TRBD1 few TRBJ1-5 TRBV12-3/TRBV12-4 TGTGCCAGCAGTTATGGGGACAGGGGGCGAAATCAGCCCCAGCATTTT CASSYGDRGRNQPQHF
. few TRBJ1-6 TRBV6-1 TGTGCCAGCAGTGAAGCTGTCGGCGGCTCCTATAATTCACCCCTCCACTTT CASSEAVGGSYNSPLHF
. . TRBJ2-1 TRBV20-1 TGCAGTGCTAGTGACCTCGTAATCTGGTACAATGAGCAGTTCTTC CSASDLVIWYNEQFF
. few TRBJ1-1 TRBV7-8 TGTGCCAGCAGCTCCAGGGGTCGCACTGAAGCTTTCTTT CASSSRGRTEAFF
. . TRBJ2-5 TRBV9 TGTGCCAGCAGCTCACTTTCCGACCGTGCGACCCAGTACTTC CASSSLSDRATQYF
. few TRBJ1-1 TRBV19 TGTGCCAGTAACCAAGGGCGGGGGCGAGGGAACACTGAAGCTTTCTTT CASNQGRGRGNTEAFF
. . TRBJ2-2 TRBV20-1 TGCAGTGCTAGTTTTCCTGCGAACACCGGGGAGCTGTTTTTT CSASFPANTGELFF
. . TRBJ2-6 TRBV5-1 TGCGCCAGCAGCGTGGAGACGTCTACTCCCTCTGGGGCCAACGTCCTGACTTTC CASSVETSTPSGANVLTF
TRBD2 few TRBJ2-2 TRBV20-1 TGCAGTGCTAGGCCTAGCGGGGGCACCAACACCGGGGAGCTGTTTTTT CSARPSGGTNTGELFF
. few TRBJ1-2 TRBV4-3 TGCGCCAGCAGGGGTTTTTCGAGGTCGGGGGACTATGGCTACACCTTC CASRGFSRSGDYGYTF
. . TRBJ1-6 TRBV5-1 TGCGCCAGCAGCACCGGGACCATTTCACCCCTCCACTTT CASSTGTISPLHF
. . TRBJ1-1 TRBV5-1 TGCGCCAGCAGCCCAAACCAGCGGGGGACGGTCGCTGAAGCTTTCTTT CASSPNQRGTVAEAFF
TRBD1 . TRBJ2-7 TRBV29-1 TGCAGCGTCACCCTGGGACAGGGCTACGAGCAGTACTTC CSVTLGQGYEQYF